This T cell receptor (beta chain) originates from a study of shared clonotypes between healthy human individuals (dated by TCRdb to 2020 to 2021). Study-wide context: A few men and a couple of women, aged 18 to 49 years, made up the cohort. Leukapheresis yielded between about 0.94 and 9 billion PBMCs per donor. Different laboratories and diverse techniques were used to prepare libraries and sequence TCR repertoires, to increase sequencing depth and limit assay-specific biases. Per donor, three plates each were used for CD4 naive and CD4 memory, two for CD8 naive, and one for CD8 memory. To estimate repertoire size and how much clonotypes are shared between individuals, the study performed deep sequencing of blood TCR repertoires from about five healthy adults. Study-level results and caveats: The small number of donors limited the genetic and exposure-history diversity represented. Naive subsets generally had larger estimated clonotype richness than memory subsets. Rarefaction of sorted-subset datasets indicated incomplete sequencing despite the large sequencing depth. Based on pairwise subsampling, the degree of clonotype sharing among donors was expected to be affected by sequencing depth. Compared with non-shared clonotypes, clonotypes shared by all four sorted-subset donors had higher generation probabilities. When a handful of donors were compared, the shared fraction of clonotypes was 5% to 6.5% for naive CD4, over 3% for naive CD8, roughly 2.3% for memory CD4, and less than 0.5% for memory CD8. Sampling was limited to blood, and TCR repertoires in tissue likely differ from TCR repertoires in blood.

Trimming removed 6 bases from V and 2 bases from J, leaving 10 bases between the germline ends. According to the germline V gene, CDR1 reads ENHRY and CDR2 reads SYGVKD. CDR3 length: 13 amino acids, cysteine to phenylalanine. Only CDR3 DNA is held: 39 bases, read in frame from base 1. Concerning this clone itself: The antigen this receptor binds is unknown. No per-base quality is available; no much larger clone lies one base away.

The donors were healthy, HIV-negative adults who had no recently reported acute infections or vaccinations. Every donor was a Caucasian adult living in Nashville, Tennessee, USA. CD4+ T cells were enriched through magnetic negative selection, after which naive cells were positively selected on CD45RA and the remaining negative fraction served as the memory subset. After blood collection by leukapheresis, PBMCs were isolated using Ficoll-Histopaque density gradient centrifugation and then cryopreserved in the vapor phase of liquid nitrogen. Analytical flow cytometry was used to check the purity and quantity of every magnetically sorted T cell population. Genomic DNA was isolated from every sorted fraction and measured by UV absorbance on a Nanodrop 2000c. Using the deep immunoSEQ assay, multiplex PCR amplified TCR CDR3 regions from genomic DNA. Extracted genomic DNA from each cell subset was distributed evenly across all wells of several immunoSEQ 96-well plates, and each plate was treated as a replicate. For sorted subsets, each replicate PCR was loaded with about 0.2 ug genomic DNA, equivalent to about 33,000 T cell genomes. Purified libraries were quantified with a Qubit 3.0 fluorometer, sized on a Bioanalyzer 2100, and re-quantified with the KAPA Library Quantification kit. Every immunoSEQ 96-well plate was sequenced on a dedicated single-read 150-cycle Illumina NextSeq 550 flow cell. Regarding the original processing steps: The immunoSEQ output contained only junctional sequences without quality scores, so filtering could not match that applied to full-length reads. Sequences were annotated with PyIR, a Python wrapper for IgBLAST v1.9, and V/J genes and CDR3 were assigned using IMGT germline references. Reads were removed for weak V/J assignments (E-value above 1e-6), missing CDR3, stop codons, out-of-frame junctions, or ambiguous translated residues. A V3J clonotype was defined by an identical inferred V gene, J gene, and CDR3 amino acid sequence. Percentage overlap between repertoires was computed as shared unique clonotypes divided by the size of the smaller repertoire. RTK rarefaction, the Chao1 estimator, and Recon v2.1 estimates of unobserved clonotypes were used to assess repertoire richness. OLGA was used to compute generation probabilities for all TCRbeta clonotypes that the gDNA method yielded from several donors. TCRdb stores this immuneACCESS table with in-frame sequences only. Part of the clones is absent; in the studies checked, under half of the shortfall reflects unresolved V genes, and no reason is known for the rest. V, J and clone size are taken as reported in that table, and D and trimming were inferred from the DNA itself. The sample contains a few million clones, just over 90% of them found a single time. 0.3% to 0.4% of the sample is in the top ten clones.

The sequencing input was naive CD4+ T cells from PBMCs. The cell subset or site label corresponds to: CD45RA+ positively selected. The chain joins TRBV10-3 to TRBJ1-2; no D gene can be assigned with confidence. The sequence derives from a man younger than 35 in good health. Some clones in this sample may be carry-over from other donors' samples. CDR3 loop: CAISREPNYGYTF. The nucleotides are TGTGCCATCAGCCGGGAACCAAACTATGGCTACACCTTC.